The source of this TCR beta chain is a study of lymphopenia after photon versus proton radiotherapy. Study observations and caveats: Photon-treated patients lost naive T cells and TCR diversity; proton-treated stayed stable. After the lymphocyte nadir, photon-treated repertoires showed oligoclonal expansion, especially of CD8+ Temra cells. Survival link was tested only in deceased patients; proton benefit remains a possibility.

Notes on this clone: As yet, its antigen is unknown.

The CDR3 has 16 amino acids. V lost 2 bases and J lost 1; bases outside the gene matches: 8. Germline CDR1 and CDR2: LGHNA and YSLEER. Generated by immunoSEQ multiplex PCR, the TCRdb table keeps only in-frame clones and is missing some. Found here are some 25,000 clones, roughly 90% of them singletons; the top ten hold around 0.82%. This TCR came from a woman aged 45 to 65 with cholangiocarcinoma. This material consisted of peripheral blood, taken from a patient treated with photon-based radiotherapy. The chain uses TRBV4-3 and TRBJ2-7; 7 bases fit TRBD1. Written as DNA, the CDR3 is TGCGCCAGCAGCCAACAACAGGGGTCTAAGTCCTACGAGCAGTACTTC. Its translation: CASSQQQGSKSYEQYF.